This T cell receptor (beta chain) was sequenced in a study of blood T cells in healthy people across ages. Study-wide findings and caveats: Age brought a roughly linear fall in TCR beta diversity measured per million T cells.

Samples had at least 6.5 million PBMCs isolated from them. Worth noting for this clonotype: Antigen unknown.

This CDR3 contains 15 residues. V was clipped by 0 bases and J by 1 base; unmatched bases: 2. Looked up from germline, CDR1 is SGHTA and CDR2 is FQGTGA. Combining a sample-barcoded 5' primer with a J-beta primer mix, a second PCR ran for 7 to 11 cycles. Unique molecular identifiers of 12 random nucleotides labeled each cDNA. One entry per CDR3 protein results from TCRdb running MiXCR on the 5' RACE reads. Of hundreds of thousands of distinct CDR3 sequences listed, approximately 47% are singletons. Sequenced: blood. The clonotype comes from a man aged 60 to 69 in good health. The gene calls are TRBV7-3 and TRBJ2-5, with 7 nucleotides matching TRBD1. The CDR3 DNA sequence: TGTGCCAGCAGCTTAACGAGGGACAGCCAAGAGACCCAGTACTTC. Amino acid sequence: CASSLTRDSQETQYF.